This T cell receptor beta chain was recovered during a study of human versus mouse CDR3 diversity and MHC coevolution. The sample holds one count of this clone. Its antigen is undetermined. Naive CD4 T cells, CD45RO-negative and CD62L-positive, were flow-sorted from PBMCs. Study results and caveats: Mice had fewer CDR3 deletions and insertions than humans on average. Among all groups, most of the three human donors showed least clonal inequality.

V gave up 5 bases and J gave up 3 bases, with 17 bases separating them. Per the germline V gene, CDR1 is KGHSH and CDR2 is LQKENI. The CDR3 spans 15 residues. Libraries were prepared by immunoSEQ multiplex PCR; TCRdb keeps only in-frame clonotypes and omits some of them. The data contain around 74,000 clones, 85% to 95% of them seen just once; the ten biggest clones take up about 0.15%. V and J are TRBV18 and TRBJ2-7, with a weak D call TRBD1 (6 bases). The clonotype was recovered from a person between 25 and 70 years old in good health. Sequenced input: naive CD4+ T cells from blood. Described subset: CD45RO-negative CD62L-positive naive CD4 T cells. CDR3 region: CASSKTVGAGYEQYF. The DNA for the CDR3 is TGTGCCAGCTCAAAGACCGTGGGGGCCGGCTACGAGCAGTACTTC.